This TCR beta chain came from a study of blood T cells in healthy people across ages. A second 7 to 11 cycle PCR used barcoded and J-beta primers. From the 5' RACE reads, TCRdb called clonotypes with MiXCR, one entry per CDR3 protein. The sample includes over a million distinct CDR3 sequences, roughly 45% of them seen just once. There are a few counts of this clonotype. The CDR3 is made up of 11 amino acids. In germline, CDR1 is MNHEY, CDR2 SVGAGI. The clonotype originates from a woman aged 60 to 75 in good health. The sequencing sample was made of blood. V gene TRBV6-5 combines with J gene TRBJ2-7; D possibly uses TRBD1 or TRBD2 (6 bases each). The CDR3 loop reads CGGALPYEQYF. CDR3 bases: TGTGGGGGGGCCCTTCCCTACGAGCAGTACTTC.